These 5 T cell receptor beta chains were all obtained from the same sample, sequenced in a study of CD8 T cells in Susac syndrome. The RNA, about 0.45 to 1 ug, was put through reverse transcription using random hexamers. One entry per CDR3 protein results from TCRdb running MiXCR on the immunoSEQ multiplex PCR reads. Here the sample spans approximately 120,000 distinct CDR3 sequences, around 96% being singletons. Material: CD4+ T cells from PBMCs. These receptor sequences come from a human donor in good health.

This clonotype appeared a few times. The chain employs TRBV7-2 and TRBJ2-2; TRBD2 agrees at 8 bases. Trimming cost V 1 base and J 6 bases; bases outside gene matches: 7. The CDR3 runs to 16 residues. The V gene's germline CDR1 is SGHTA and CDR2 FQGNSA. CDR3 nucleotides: TGTGCCAGCAGCTTAGAACTAGCGGCCCCCGCCGGGGAGCTGTTTTTT. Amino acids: CASSLELAAPAGELFF.

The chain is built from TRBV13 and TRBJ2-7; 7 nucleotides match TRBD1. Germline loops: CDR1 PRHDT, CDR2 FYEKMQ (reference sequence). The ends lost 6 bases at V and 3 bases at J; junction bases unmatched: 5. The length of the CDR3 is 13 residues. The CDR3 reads CASRATGLYEQYF. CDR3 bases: TGTGCCAGCAGGGCGACAGGGCTCTACGAGCAGTACTTC.

The CDR3 protein is CASRARSDRDGNQPQHF. The CDR3 DNA sequence: TGTGCCAGCAGGGCGAGATCGGACAGGGACGGCAATCAGCCCCAGCATTTT. The chain has TRBV3-1 and TRBJ1-5, with 8 positions matching TRBD1. The germline CDR1 and CDR2 sequences are LGHDT and YNNKEL (reference sequence). The CDR3 extends over 17 amino acids. With V trimmed by 6 bases and J by 2 bases, 12 bases remained unmatched. The variable domain in full, with the rest retrieved from reference TRBV3-1 and TRBJ1-5, is DTAVSQTPKYLVTQMGNDKSIKCEQNLGHDTMYWYKQDSKKFLKIMFSYNNKELIINETVPNRFSPKSPDKAHLNLHINSLELGDSAVYFCASRARSDRDGNQPQHFGDGTRLSIL.

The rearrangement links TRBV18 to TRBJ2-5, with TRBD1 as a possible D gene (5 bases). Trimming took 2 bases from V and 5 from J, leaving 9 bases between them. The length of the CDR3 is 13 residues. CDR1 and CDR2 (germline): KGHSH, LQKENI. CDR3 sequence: CASSPGRQETQYF. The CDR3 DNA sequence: TGTGCCAGCTCACCAGGCAGACAGGAGACCCAGTACTTC.

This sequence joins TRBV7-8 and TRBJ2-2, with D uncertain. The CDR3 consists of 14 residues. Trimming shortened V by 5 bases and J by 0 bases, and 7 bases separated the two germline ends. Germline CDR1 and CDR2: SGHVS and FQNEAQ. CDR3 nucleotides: TGTGCCAGCAGCCCCAAACCGAACACCGGGGAGCTGTTTTTT. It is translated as CASSPKPNTGELFF.